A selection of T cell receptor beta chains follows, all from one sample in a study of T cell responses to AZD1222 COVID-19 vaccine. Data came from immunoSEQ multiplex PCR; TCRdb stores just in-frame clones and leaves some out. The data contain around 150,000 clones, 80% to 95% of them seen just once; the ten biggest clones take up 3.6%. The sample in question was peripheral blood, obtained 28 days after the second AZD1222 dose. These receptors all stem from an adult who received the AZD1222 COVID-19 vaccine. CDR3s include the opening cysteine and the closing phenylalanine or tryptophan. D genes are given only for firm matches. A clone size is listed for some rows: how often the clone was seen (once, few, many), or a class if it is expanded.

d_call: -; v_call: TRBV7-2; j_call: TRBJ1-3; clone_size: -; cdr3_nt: TGTGCCAGCAGCTTAGATTACATTTCCGGAAACACCATATATTTT; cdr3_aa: CASSLDYISGNTIYF
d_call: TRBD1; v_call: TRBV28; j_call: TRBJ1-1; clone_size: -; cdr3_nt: TGTGCCACCGAAGCCTCGGGACAGTTTGCTGAAGCTTTCTTT; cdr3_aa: CATEASGQFAEAFF
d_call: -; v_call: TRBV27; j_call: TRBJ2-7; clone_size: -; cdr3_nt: TGTGCCAGCAGTTTGCGGGGTGGCGAGCAGTACTTC; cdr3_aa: CASSLRGGEQYF
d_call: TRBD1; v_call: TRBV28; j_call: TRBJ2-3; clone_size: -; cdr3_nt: TGTGCCAGCAGTTTCCAGGACAGGGGGTTTGTGGATACGCAGTATTTT; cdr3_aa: CASSFQDRGFVDTQYF
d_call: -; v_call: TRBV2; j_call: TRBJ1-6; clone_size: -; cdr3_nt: TGTGCCAGCAGCCCCGAGCGACAGAGAGGAACGCCCCTCCACTTT; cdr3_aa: CASSPERQRGTPLHF
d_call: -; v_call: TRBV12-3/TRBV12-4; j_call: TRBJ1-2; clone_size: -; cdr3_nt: TGTGCCAGCAGTTTATACGGCTATGGCTACACCTTC; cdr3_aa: CASSLYGYGYTF
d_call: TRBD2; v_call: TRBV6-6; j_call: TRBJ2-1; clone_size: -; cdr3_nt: TGTGCCAGCAGTCAACTACGGACTAGCGGGAGGGCCAGAGAGCAGTTCTTC; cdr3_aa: CASSQLRTSGRAREQFF
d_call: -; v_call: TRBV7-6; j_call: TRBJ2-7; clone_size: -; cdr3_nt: TGTGCCAGCAGCTTAGGCCCCCAGCAGGAGCAGTACTTC; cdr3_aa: CASSLGPQQEQYF
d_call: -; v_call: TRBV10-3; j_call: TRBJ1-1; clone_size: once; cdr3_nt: TGTGCCATCAGTGAGAACAGGGATTATTCTACAGAAGCTTTCTTT; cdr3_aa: CAISENRDYSTEAFF
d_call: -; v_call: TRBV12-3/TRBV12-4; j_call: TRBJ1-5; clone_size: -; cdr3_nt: TGTGCCAGCAGTTGGGACATCAATCAGCCCCAGCATTTT; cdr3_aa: CASSWDINQPQHF
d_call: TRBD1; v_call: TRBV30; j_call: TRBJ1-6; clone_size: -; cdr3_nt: TGTGCCTGGAGTACCGGGACAGAAAATTCACCCCTCCACTTT; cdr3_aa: CAWSTGTENSPLHF
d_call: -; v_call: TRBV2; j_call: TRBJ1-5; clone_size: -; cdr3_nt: TGTGCCAGCAGTGAAGCGCCAAGATTCAATCAGCCCCAGCATTTT; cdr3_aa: CASSEAPRFNQPQHF
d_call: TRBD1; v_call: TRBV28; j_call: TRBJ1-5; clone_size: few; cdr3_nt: TGTGCCAGCAGTTTATTTGGACAGGGTCGGCAGCCCCAGCATTTT; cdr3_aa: CASSLFGQGRQPQHF
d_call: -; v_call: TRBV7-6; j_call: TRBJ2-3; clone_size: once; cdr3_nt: TGTGCCAGCAGCTTTAGGGGAGGGGGACCAGATACGCAGTATTTT; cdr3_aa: CASSFRGGGPDTQYF
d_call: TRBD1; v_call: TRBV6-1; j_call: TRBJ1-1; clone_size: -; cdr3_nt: TGTGCCAGCAGTGGGTGGTGGTCAGGGGGCAGGGACACTGAAGCTTTCTTT; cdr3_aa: CASSGWWSGGRDTEAFF
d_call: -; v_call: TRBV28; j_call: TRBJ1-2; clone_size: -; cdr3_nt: TGTGCCAGCAGTTCGCCGGGCGTGGAGGGCGTTAGGGGCTACACCTTC; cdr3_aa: CASSSPGVEGVRGYTF
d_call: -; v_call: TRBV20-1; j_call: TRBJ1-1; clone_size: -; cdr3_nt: TGCAGTGCTCGACCCGGGACAGAAGCTTTCTTT; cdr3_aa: CSARPGTEAFF
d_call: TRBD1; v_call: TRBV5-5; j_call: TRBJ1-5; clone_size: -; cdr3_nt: TGTGCCAGCAGCTCCCACCCGACAGGGAATCAGCCCCAGCATTTT; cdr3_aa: CASSSHPTGNQPQHF
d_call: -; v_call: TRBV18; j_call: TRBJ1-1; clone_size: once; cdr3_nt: TGTGCCAGCTCACCGAATGGGCCTGGTATTGCTGAAGCTTTCTTT; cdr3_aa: CASSPNGPGIAEAFF
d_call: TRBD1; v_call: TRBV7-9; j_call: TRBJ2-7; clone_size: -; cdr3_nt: TGTGCCAGCACCTCCGGGACAGGGTCCTACGAGCAGTACTTC; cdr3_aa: CASTSGTGSYEQYF
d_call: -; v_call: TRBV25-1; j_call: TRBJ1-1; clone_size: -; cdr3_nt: TGTGCCAGCAGAGAGAACACTGAAGCTTTCTTT; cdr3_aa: CASRENTEAFF
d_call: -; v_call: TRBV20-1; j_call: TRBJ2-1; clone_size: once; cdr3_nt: TGCAGTGCTAGCTTGAGCAATGAGCAGTTCTTC; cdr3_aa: CSASLSNEQFF